This entry lists 16 T cell receptor beta chains sequenced from one sample in a study of regulatory T cells in long-lasting Graves disease. HTBI primers from iRepertoire and Arm-PCR of CDR3 regions yielded the TCR beta libraries. TCRdb recomputed calls from the multiplex PCR reads with MiXCR, one row per CDR3 protein. The sample contains roughly 420,000 distinct CDR3 sequences, around 15% of which appear only once. Described time point: newly diagnosed GD, antithyroid drugs for less than 3 months. Generation of the TCR library employed RNA extracted from PBMCs. These data were also filed under a second study, of T cells in Graves' hyperthyroidism and ophthalmopathy.

Source: peripheral blood mononuclear cells (PBMCs), taken at new diagnosis, from a patient treated with antithyroid drugs. The receptors were sampled from a woman younger than 45 with Graves disease.

The chain carries TRBV20-1 and TRBJ1-1; the D gene is possibly TRBD1 (5 bases). Germline CDR1 DFQATT, CDR2 SNEGSKA (reference sequence). The CDR3 runs to 11 residues. Deletions cut 3 bases from V and 7 bases from J, with 9 bases between. The CDR3 nucleotides are TGCAGTGCTAGGGCCGGGGGTGAAGCTTTCTTT. This gives the protein CSARAGGEAFF.

On this clonotype itself: One base away lies a much larger clone, so this may be a sequencing read error. The chain couples TRBV12-3 or TRBV12-4 to TRBJ1-1; weak D call: TRBD1 (5 bases). There are 14 residues in the CDR3. CDR3 sequence reads: CVSSPGIMNTEAFF. The DNA for the CDR3 is TGTGTCAGCAGTCCAGGGATTATGAACACTGAAGCTTTCTTT.

This clonotype was found many times. The rearrangement uses TRBV18 and TRBJ2-5, with D uncertain. CDR1 is KGHSH, CDR2 LQKENI, per germline. V shed 3 bases and J shed 2 bases, with 13 bases lying between them. This CDR3 contains 15 residues. This CDR3 reads CASSPFTRQQETQYF. In DNA form, the CDR3 reads TGTGCCAGCTCACCTTTTACTCGCCAGCAAGAGACCCAGTACTTC.

This sequence joins TRBV12-3 or TRBV12-4 and TRBJ1-3; the D is unclear. The CDR3 is 14 residues long. V lost 7 bases and J lost 4, with 14 bases in between. The CDR3 spells CASKIGSIGNTIYF. CDR3 DNA sequence: TGTGCCAGCAAAATCGGGAGTATCGGAAACACCATATATTTT.

With regard to this clonotype: A much larger clone lies one base from this, so it may be a read error. The rearrangement joins TRBV10-1 to TRBJ2-5, with D perhaps TRBD1 or TRBD2 (5 bases each). Germline CDR1 WNHNN, CDR2 SYGVQD (reference sequence). This CDR3 region has 12 residues. In DNA, the CDR3 is TGCGCCAGCAGCCGGGACCGAGAGGCCCAGTACTTC. Translation: CASSRDREAQYF.

The chain uses TRBV30 and TRBJ2-5; possible D gene TRBD2, 6 bases. V gave up 2 bases and J gave up 5 bases, with 12 bases separating them. Germline V gene lookup returns CDR1 GTSNPN and CDR2 SVGIG (reference sequence). The CDR3 runs to 13 residues. This chain's CDR3 is CAWSLTSLETQYF. The CDR3 DNA is TGTGCCTGGAGTCTAACTAGCCTCGAGACCCAGTACTTC.

This clonotype was detected many times. The chain recombines TRBV20-1 with TRBJ2-1; 7 nucleotides line up with TRBD2. The CDR3 spans 16 residues. Looked up from germline, CDR1 is DFQATT and CDR2 is SNEGSKA (reference sequence). J was trimmed by 4 bases and V by 0 bases; bases with no gene match: 9. In nucleotides, the CDR3 is TGCAGTGCTAGAGATGGAAGGGCTAGCGGATACAATGAGCAGTTCTTC. Amino acid sequence: CSARDGRASGYNEQFF.

Comment on this clonotype: This could be a read error, since a much larger clone is one nucleotide away. CDR3 protein: CAGSPDMNQPQHF. CDR3 in DNA: TGTGCCGGCTCACCGGACATGAATCAGCCCCAGCATTTT. J is TRBJ1-5 and V is TRBV18; perhaps TRBD1 as D (5 bases). Germline V gene data show CDR1 as KGHSH and CDR2 as LQKENI. This CDR3 has 13 amino acids.

The V and J genes are TRBV20-1 and TRBJ2-1; D gene ambiguous. Germline CDR1 DFQATT, CDR2 SNEGSKA (reference sequence). The CDR3 runs 11 residues. V dropped 7 bases and J dropped 4 bases, with 8 bases sitting between them. The CDR3 region has the DNA TGCAGTGGAGGTGTATACAATGAGCAGTTCTTC. It encodes CSGGVYNEQFF.

This clonotype came up a few times. The chain recombines TRBV10-3 with TRBJ2-2, with 8 bases identical to TRBD2. CDR1 and CDR2 (germline): ENHRY, SYGVKD. CDR3 length: 17 residues. The junction had 12 bases not matched to a gene; V was cut back by 4 bases and J by 5 bases. The DNA for the CDR3 is TGTGCCATCAGTGGATCCGGGAGGGCCGTCAGAACCGGGGAGCTGTTTTTT. This sequence encodes CAISGSGRAVRTGELFF.

This clonotype occurred many times. The V gene is TRBV2, the J gene TRBJ1-5; 9 nucleotides match TRBD1. With V trimmed by 6 bases and J by 6 bases, 3 bases remained unmatched. CDR3 length equals 13 residues. Germline lookup yields CDR1 SNHLY and CDR2 FYNNEI. The CDR3 bases are TGTGCCAGCAGGGACAGGGGTCCTCAGCCCCAGCATTTT. This translates into CASRDRGPQPQHF.

Many counts were recorded for this clonotype. The chain recombines TRBV28 with TRBJ2-7; no clear D. The ends were cut back, 4 bases at V and 2 bases at J, with 15 bases in the middle. This CDR3 region has 15 residues. Germline V CDR1 and CDR2: MDHEN, SYDVKM. This CDR3 is CASSSTSASAYEQYF. CDR3 nucleotide sequence: TGTGCCAGCAGTTCGACCAGCGCAAGCGCCTACGAGCAGTACTTC. The variable domain in full, with the rest retrieved from reference TRBV28 and TRBJ2-7, is DVKVTQSSRYLVKRTGEKVFLECVQDMDHENMFWYRQDPGLGLRLIYFSYDVKMKEKGDIPEGYSVSREKKERFSLILESASTNQTSMYLCASSSTSASAYEQYFGPGTRLTVT.

The CDR3 here is CASSEDSLRNTGELFF. The CDR3 region has the DNA TGTGCCAGCAGCGAAGACAGCTTAAGGAACACCGGGGAGCTGTTTTTT. This sequence joins TRBV9 and TRBJ2-2, with a tentative D call TRBD1 (5 bases). Trimming took off 3 bases at V and 1 base at J, with 13 bases between the two ends. Germline-derived CDR1 and CDR2 are SGDLS and YYNGEE. There are 16 residues in the CDR3.

The chain is built from TRBV20-1 and TRBJ2-6, with D hard to call. The germline CDR1 and CDR2 sequences are DFQATT and SNEGSKA (reference sequence). The V gene lost 3 bases and the J gene lost 3 bases, with 9 bases spanning the gap. This CDR3 has 14 amino acids. The CDR3 here is CSASGPGGANVLTF. For the CDR3, the DNA is TGCAGTGCTAGCGGCCCCGGTGGGGCCAACGTCCTGACTTTC.

The table lists this clonotype with a few counts. The chain is built from TRBV6-6 and TRBJ2-7; 8 bases agree with TRBD1. Germline V lookup: CDR1 MNHNY, CDR2 SVGAGI (reference sequence). V shed 0 bases and J 5 bases; nucleotides not matched to a gene: 3. The CDR3 is 14 residues long. The CDR3 sequence is CASSYSQGADEQYF. The CDR3 nucleotides read TGTGCCAGCAGTTACTCGCAGGGGGCGGACGAGCAGTACTTC.

This clonotype showed up many times. V and J are TRBV14 and TRBJ1-1; no clear D. The ends were cut back, 4 bases at V and 4 bases at J, with 10 bases in the middle. The CDR3 extends over 13 amino acids. Germline V lookup: CDR1 SGHDN, CDR2 FVKESK. CDR3 sequence (DNA): TGTGCCAGCAGCCGCGACACTATCACTGAAGCTTTCTTT. It codes for CASSRDTITEAFF. Complete variable domain (other parts from reference TRBV14 and TRBJ1-1): EAGVTQFPSHSVIEKGQTVTLRCDPISGHDNLYWYRRVMGKEIKFLLHFVKESKQDESGMPNNRFLAERTGGTYSTLKVQPAELEDSGVYFCASSRDTITEAFFGQGTRLTVV.